The rows below give T cell receptor beta chains drawn from one sample of a study of blood T cell repertoires in COVID-19. The data were produced by immunoSEQ multiplex PCR, yet TCRdb's version contains in-frame clones alone and is incomplete. The sample yields 200,000 to 250,000 clones, more than 70% seen once. The sequenced sample consisted of peripheral blood. The source is a woman of 80 years or more with COVID-19, enrolled during active disease. Both conserved end residues are trimmed from each CDR3.

TRBJ1-3 | TRBV5-6 | ASSFGQNTIY
TRBJ1-6 | TRBV5-1 | ASSSGSGGYNNSPLH
TRBJ2-1 | TRBV18 | ASITTSGGDEQF
TRBJ1-1 | TRBV30 | AHVVGNTEAF
TRBJ1-1 | TRBV7-3 | ASSSGQELTEAF
TRBJ2-5 | TRBV9 | ASSVYPRETQY
TRBJ2-3 | TRBV28 | ASSTPGLAGNTQY
TRBJ1-1 | TRBV5-1 | ASSKGTANTEAF
TRBJ2-5 | TRBV5-1 | ASSLGVGQTQY
TRBJ1-6 | TRBV3-1/TRBV3-2 | ASSQDIERVSPLH
TRBJ1-2 | TRBV5-1 | AVKKGTNYGYT
TRBJ1-2 | TRBV19 | ASRDRAPYGYT
TRBJ2-1 | TRBV19 | ASSIGGSTYNEQF
TRBJ2-5 | TRBV27 | ASSLTPPGQGIRETQY
TRBJ1-4 | TRBV19 | ASSLTGGEKLF
TRBJ2-2 | TRBV14 | ASSLGTSLSTGELF
TRBJ2-2 | TRBV5-1 | ASASGDTGELF
TRBJ1-2 | TRBV4-2 | ASSLQNWGRDGYT
TRBJ2-4 | TRBV2 | ASRGDSILQY
TRBJ2-4 | TRBV6-1 | ASSDLGLAGGRVTKNIQY
TRBJ1-2 | TRBV7-2 | ASSIKQGGYGYT
TRBJ2-3 | TRBV7-3 | ASSLTQGTNTQY
TRBJ1-5 | TRBV19 | ASSKPADNQPQH
TRBJ2-5 | TRBV3-1/TRBV3-2 | ASSQGATQY
TRBJ2-3 | TRBV2 | ASSSGADTQY
TRBJ2-2 | TRBV27 | ASTQLTGSKGELF
TRBJ1-3 | TRBV7-7 | ASSLAPGTTGNTIY
TRBJ2-7 | TRBV19 | ASSMRGPRFYEQY
TRBJ1-5 | TRBV23-1 | ASSPPTGNHQPQH
TRBJ2-2 | TRBV11-2 | ASSLVGQDTGELF
TRBJ1-1 | TRBV5-5 | ASSADRILNTEAF
TRBJ1-4 | TRBV19 | ASREQGVATNEKLF
TRBJ1-2 | TRBV19 | ASSWRGQGYT
TRBJ2-3 | TRBV7-2 | ASSLAVAGGTDTQY
TRBJ2-3 | TRBV25-1 | ASSEGQSDTQY
TRBJ2-5 | TRBV9 | ASSARDYGETQY
TRBJ2-7 | TRBV7-2 | ASIKQTASYEQY